This paragraph reports one T cell receptor beta chain. Trimming shortened V by 1 base and J by 2 bases, and 9 bases separated the two germline ends. The germline V gene encodes CDR1 SEHNR and CDR2 FQNEAQ (reference sequence). This CDR3 has 15 residues. This record comes from a study of blood T cell repertoires in COVID-19. Clones were sequenced by immunoSEQ multiplex PCR, and TCRdb holds only the in-frame ones, with some missing. The top ten hold about 16% of the sample, which has around 24,000 clones, over 70% seen once. Specimen: peripheral blood. V usage is TRBV7-9 and J usage is TRBJ1-3, with no clear D. The source of this sequence is a man older than 75 with active or convalescent COVID-19. This chain's CDR3 is CASSLESPAGNTIYF. DNA of the CDR3: TGTGCCAGCAGCTTAGAATCTCCGGCTGGAAACACCATATATTTT.